What follows is one T cell receptor (beta chain) and its context. No antigen is known for it. This entry belongs to a study of beta chain features in type 1 diabetes. In the study overall: Patients did not differ from healthy donors in age, gender or cell yield. Study-level findings and limits: Junctions at VDJ sites from type 1 diabetes patients had fewer insertions and more deletions. HLA influence on TCRB rearrangement stayed unresolved here. Significant though moderate, a shortening of TCRB CDR3s appeared in all four CD4+ subsets of Type 1 diabetes patients.

Purities in excess of 98% were seen in all sorted populations. Since all of the isolated RNA was reverse transcribed, expressed TCRB transcripts were what got sequenced. Method: immunoSEQ multiplex PCR; TCRdb's copy keeps in-frame clones and lacks some. The sample has tens of thousands of clones, approximately 57% seen once; the top ten hold roughly 0.37%. The V and J ends lost 3 bases and 7 bases, in that order; junction bases with no gene match: 16. The CDR3 consists of 17 residues. Germline CDR1 and CDR2: ENHRY and SYGVKD. The V and J genes are TRBV10-3 and TRBJ2-5; 8 bases align to TRBD1. The sequence was collected from a man in his late teens or twenties with type 1 diabetes. The sequenced sample consisted of stem cell memory CD4+ T cells from blood. The CDR3, as DNA: TGTGCCATCAGTGACTCAGGGGGCACATATCGATATGGGACCCAGTACTTC. This sequence encodes CAISDSGGTYRYGTQYF.